The clone carrying this T cell receptor (beta chain) occurred a few times. Treatment described: oral pan-JAK inhibitor, 5-10 mg twice daily. The source of the sample is a study of CD8+ T cells in alopecia areata. Germline V gene sequence: CDR1 GTSNPN, CDR2 SVGIG (reference sequence). This CDR3 comprises 13 residues. V gave up 0 bases and J gave up 10 bases, with 13 bases separating them. RNA extraction was followed by reverse transcription into cDNA, which acted as the sequencing template. Measured with immunoSEQ multiplex PCR; TCRdb has only the in-frame clones, and not every one. Of roughly 120,000 clones in the sample, less than 75% are singletons; the top ten hold 25% to 30%.

The rearrangement joins TRBV30 to TRBJ2-1; maybe TRBD2 (5 bases). Sample: CD8+ T cells sorted from blood, taken at week 4, from a patient treated with tofacitinib. This clonotype was sampled from a human donor with alopecia areata. This chain's CDR3 is CAWSVAELGEQFF. The CDR3 DNA reads as TGTGCCTGGAGTGTAGCCGAACTAGGAGAGCAGTTCTTC.